The TCR beta chain under discussion was sequenced for a study of CD8 T cells in ankylosing spondylitis (dated by TCRdb to about 2017). Study-level background: The study set out to find disease-linked TCR variants by profiling T cell receptor beta repertoires in ankylosing spondylitis patients and healthy donors. The whole study cohort included 108 healthy donors and some 27 ankylosing spondylitis patients. Samples of peripheral blood were taken, and for ankylosing spondylitis patients, synovial fluid was collected as well.

Sequencer: Illumina HiSeq 2500. Quantitative 5'-RACE with molecular barcodes was used to prepare TCR beta libraries. As for the original processing: Disease-linked TCR variants were identified with a new computational method built on a probabilistic model of VDJ rearrangement. The public sequencing data were trimmed at Q25 with fastp and processed into clonotypes with MiXCR by TCRdb, which kept only in-frame beta chains. CDR3 protein sequences are deduplicated, and each keeps its most common genes and DNA. None of the V and J calls come from the authors' own analysis; TCRdb made them. Present in this sample are around 770,000 distinct CDR3 sequences, approximately 10% of which were seen just once. The biggest ten clones account for 0.51% of the sample. Overall results and qualifications from the work: The disease-linked clones showed a CD8+ phenotype and occurred at relatively low frequencies in peripheral blood. Some TCR beta motif variants had previously been reported in synovial fluid and blood of reactive arthritis patients, which suggested common disease-initiation mechanisms. Significant enrichment of the disease-linked clones was reported in matched synovial fluid samples from ankylosing spondylitis patients. Blood from ankylosing spondylitis patients appeared to be characterized by a TCR beta motif made up of several highly homologous amino acid variants.

Points on this clonotype: Its antigen specificity is not known. No clone much larger than this one lies a single base away; base qualities are absent.

According to the germline V gene, CDR1 reads MDHEN and CDR2 reads SYDVKM. Including the terminal cysteine and phenylalanine, the CDR3 comprises 15 residues. CDR3 DNA is the only sequence kept; it has 45 bases, read in frame from the first base. V loses 5 bases, J loses 0 bases, and the germline ends lie 11 bases apart. The origin of this receptor is a male donor with ankylosing spondylitis. In this chain, TRBV28 is recombined with TRBJ1-5; 6 matching bases give a weak D call of TRBD1. Input material: blood, either unsorted or a sorted T cell fraction (not recorded which). Here is the DNA: TGTGCCAGCAGTCCGGCAGGGGATAGCAATCAGCCCCAGCATTTT. Translated, this is CASSPAGDSNQPQHF.